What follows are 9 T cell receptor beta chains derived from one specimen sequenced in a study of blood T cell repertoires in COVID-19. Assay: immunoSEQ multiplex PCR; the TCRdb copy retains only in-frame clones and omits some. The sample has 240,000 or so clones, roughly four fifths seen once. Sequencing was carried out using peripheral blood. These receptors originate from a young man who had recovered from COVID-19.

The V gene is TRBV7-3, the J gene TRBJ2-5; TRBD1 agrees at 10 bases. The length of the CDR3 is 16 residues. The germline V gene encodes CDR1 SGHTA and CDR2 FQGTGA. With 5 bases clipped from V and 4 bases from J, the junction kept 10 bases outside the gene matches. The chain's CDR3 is CASSQGGTGVGETQYF. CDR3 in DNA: TGTGCCAGCAGCCAGGGCGGGACAGGGGTAGGAGAGACCCAGTACTTC.

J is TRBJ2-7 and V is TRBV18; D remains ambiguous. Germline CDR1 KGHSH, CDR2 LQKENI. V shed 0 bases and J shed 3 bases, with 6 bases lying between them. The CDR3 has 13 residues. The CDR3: CASSPPSSYEQYV. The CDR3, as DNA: TGTGCCAGCTCACCACCATCGAGCTACGAGCAGTACGTC.

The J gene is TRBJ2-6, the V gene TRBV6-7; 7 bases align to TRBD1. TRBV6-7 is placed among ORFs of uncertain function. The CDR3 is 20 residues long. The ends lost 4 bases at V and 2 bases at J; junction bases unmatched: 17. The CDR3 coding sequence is TGTGCCAGCAGTTCAATCCCCGGGACAGCCTCCACCGCTGGGGCCAACGTCCTGACTTTC. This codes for CASSSIPGTASTAGANVLTF.

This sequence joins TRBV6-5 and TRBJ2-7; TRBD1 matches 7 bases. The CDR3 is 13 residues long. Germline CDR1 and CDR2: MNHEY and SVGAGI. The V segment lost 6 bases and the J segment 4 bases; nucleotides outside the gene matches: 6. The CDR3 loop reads CASRDREGYEQYV. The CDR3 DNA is TGTGCCAGCAGAGACAGGGAAGGATACGAGCAGTACGTC.

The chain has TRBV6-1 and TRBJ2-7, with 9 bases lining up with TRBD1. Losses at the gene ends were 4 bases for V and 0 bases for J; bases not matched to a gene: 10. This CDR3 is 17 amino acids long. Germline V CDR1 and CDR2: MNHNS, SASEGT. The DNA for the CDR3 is TGTGCCAGCAGTGCGCCTTCCGGGACAGGGCCCTCCTACGAGCAGTACGTC. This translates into CASSAPSGTGPSYEQYV.

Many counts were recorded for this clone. The CDR3 protein is CAISEDRESGELFF. Here the CDR3 DNA reads TGTGCCATCAGTGAAGACAGGGAAAGCGGGGAGCTGTTTTTT. V and J are TRBV10-3 and TRBJ2-2; the match to TRBD1 covers 7 bases. V trimming: 3 bases; J trimming: 7 bases; junction bases outside the gene matches: 5. The V gene's germline CDR1 is ENHRY and CDR2 SYGVKD. CDR3 size: 14 residues.

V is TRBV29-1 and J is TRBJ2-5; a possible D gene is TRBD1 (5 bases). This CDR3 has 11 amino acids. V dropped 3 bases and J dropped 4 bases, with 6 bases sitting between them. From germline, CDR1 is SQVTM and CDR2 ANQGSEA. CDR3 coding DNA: TGCAGCGTTGACAGGGCAGAGACCCAGTACTTC. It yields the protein CSVDRAETQYF.

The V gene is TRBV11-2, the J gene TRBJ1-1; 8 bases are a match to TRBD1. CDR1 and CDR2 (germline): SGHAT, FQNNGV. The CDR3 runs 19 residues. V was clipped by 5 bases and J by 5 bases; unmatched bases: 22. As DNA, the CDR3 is TGTGCCAGCAGCCCGTCAGGATCGGGGCCCGCCAGGGGGCATACTGAAGCTTTCTTT. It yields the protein CASSPSGSGPARGHTEAFF.

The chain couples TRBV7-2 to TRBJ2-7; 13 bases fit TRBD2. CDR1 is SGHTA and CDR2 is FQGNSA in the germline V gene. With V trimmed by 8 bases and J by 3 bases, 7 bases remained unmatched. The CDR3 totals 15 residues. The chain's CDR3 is CASGRRTSGSYEQYF. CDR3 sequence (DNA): TGTGCCAGCGGTCGGCGGACTAGCGGGAGCTACGAGCAGTACTTC.